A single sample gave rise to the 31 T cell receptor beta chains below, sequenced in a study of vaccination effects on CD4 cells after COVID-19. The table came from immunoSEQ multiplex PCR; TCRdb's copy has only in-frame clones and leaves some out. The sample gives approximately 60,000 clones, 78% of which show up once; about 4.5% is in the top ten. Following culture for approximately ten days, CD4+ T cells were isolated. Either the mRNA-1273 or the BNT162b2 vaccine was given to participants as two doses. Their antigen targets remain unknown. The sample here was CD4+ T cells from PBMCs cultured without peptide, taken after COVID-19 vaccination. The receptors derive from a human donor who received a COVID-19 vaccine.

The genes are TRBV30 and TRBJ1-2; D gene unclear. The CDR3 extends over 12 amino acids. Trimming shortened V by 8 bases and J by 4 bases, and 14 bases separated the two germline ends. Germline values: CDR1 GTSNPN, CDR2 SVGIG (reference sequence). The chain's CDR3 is CARRNAGYGYTF. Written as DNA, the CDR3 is TGTGCCCGTAGGAATGCAGGCTATGGCTACACCTTC.

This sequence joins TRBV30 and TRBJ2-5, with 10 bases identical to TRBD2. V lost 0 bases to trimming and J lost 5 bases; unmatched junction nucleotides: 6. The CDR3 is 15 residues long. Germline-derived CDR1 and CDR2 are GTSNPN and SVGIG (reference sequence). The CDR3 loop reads CAWSVSGGASETQYF. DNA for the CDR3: TGTGCCTGGAGTGTAAGCGGGGGGGCTAGTGAGACCCAGTACTTC.

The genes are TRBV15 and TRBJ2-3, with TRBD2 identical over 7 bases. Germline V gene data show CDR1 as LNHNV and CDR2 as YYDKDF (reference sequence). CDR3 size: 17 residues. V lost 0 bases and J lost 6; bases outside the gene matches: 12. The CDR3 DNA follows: TGTGCCACCAGCAGAGATCAAGCGGGGAGTTGGAGTGATACGCAGTATTTT. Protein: CATSRDQAGSWSDTQYF. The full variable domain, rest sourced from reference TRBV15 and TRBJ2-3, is DAMVIQNPRYQVTQFGKPVTLSCSQTLNHNVMYWYQQKSSQAPKLLFHYYDKDFNNEADTPDNFQSRRPNTSFCFLDIRSPGLGDTAMYLCATSRDQAGSWSDTQYFGPGTRLTVL.

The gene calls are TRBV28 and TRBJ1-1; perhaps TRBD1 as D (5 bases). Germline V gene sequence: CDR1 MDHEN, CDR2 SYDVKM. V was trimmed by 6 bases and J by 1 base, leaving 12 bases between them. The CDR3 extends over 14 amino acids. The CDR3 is CASRGPLGNTEAFF. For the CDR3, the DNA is TGTGCCAGCAGGGGACCCTTGGGGAACACTGAAGCTTTCTTT. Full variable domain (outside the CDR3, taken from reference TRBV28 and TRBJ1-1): DVKVTQSSRYLVKRTGEKVFLECVQDMDHENMFWYRQDPGLGLRLIYFSYDVKMKEKGDIPEGYSVSREKKERFSLILESASTNQTSMYLCASRGPLGNTEAFFGQGTRLTVV.

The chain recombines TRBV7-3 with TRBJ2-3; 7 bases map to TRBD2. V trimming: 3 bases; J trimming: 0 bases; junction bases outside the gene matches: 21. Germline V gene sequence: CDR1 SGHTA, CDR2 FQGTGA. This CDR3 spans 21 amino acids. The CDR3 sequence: CASSFPPTPGGGSSSTDTQYF. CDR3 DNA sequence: TGTGCCAGCAGCTTTCCCCCTACCCCTGGGGGGGGTTCCTCTAGCACAGATACGCAGTATTTT.

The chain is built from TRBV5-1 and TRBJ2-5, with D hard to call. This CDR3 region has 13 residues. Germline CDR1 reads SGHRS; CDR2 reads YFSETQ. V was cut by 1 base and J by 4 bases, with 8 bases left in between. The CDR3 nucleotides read TGCGCCAGCAGCTTGATGGGCGGAGAGACCCAGTACTTC. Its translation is CASSLMGGETQYF.

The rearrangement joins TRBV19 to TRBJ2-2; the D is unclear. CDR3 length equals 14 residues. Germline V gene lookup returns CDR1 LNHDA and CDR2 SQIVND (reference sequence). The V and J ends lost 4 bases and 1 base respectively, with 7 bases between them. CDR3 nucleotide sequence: TGTGCCAGTAGTACCTCCCTGAACACCGGGGAGCTGTTTTTT. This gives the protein CASSTSLNTGELFF.

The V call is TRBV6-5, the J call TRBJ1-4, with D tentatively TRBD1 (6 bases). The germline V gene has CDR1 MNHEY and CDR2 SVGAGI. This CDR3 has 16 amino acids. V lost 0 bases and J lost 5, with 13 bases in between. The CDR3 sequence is CASSYSLLGQNEKLFF. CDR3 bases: TGTGCCAGCAGTTACTCACTCCTCGGACAGAATGAAAAACTGTTTTTT.

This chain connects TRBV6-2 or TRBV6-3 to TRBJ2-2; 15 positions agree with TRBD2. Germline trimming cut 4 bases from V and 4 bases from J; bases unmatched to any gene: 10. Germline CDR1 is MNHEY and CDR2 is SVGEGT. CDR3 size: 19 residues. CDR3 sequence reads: CASSSPGTSGRSITGELFF. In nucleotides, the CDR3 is TGTGCCAGCAGTTCCCCCGGGACTAGCGGGAGGAGTATCACCGGGGAGCTGTTTTTT.

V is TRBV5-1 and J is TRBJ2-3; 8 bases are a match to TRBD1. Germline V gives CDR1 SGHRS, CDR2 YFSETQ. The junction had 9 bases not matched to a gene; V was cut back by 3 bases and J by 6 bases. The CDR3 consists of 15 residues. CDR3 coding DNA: TGCGCCAGCAGCTCCGGGACAGGCCAATTGGATACGCAGTATTTT. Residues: CASSSGTGQLDTQYF.

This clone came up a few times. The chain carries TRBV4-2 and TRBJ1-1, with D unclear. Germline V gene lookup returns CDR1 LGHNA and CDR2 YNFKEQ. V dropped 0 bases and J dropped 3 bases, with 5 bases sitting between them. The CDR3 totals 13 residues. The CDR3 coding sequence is TGTGCCAGCAGCCAAGACGAGTACACTGAAGCTTTCTTT. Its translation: CASSQDEYTEAFF.

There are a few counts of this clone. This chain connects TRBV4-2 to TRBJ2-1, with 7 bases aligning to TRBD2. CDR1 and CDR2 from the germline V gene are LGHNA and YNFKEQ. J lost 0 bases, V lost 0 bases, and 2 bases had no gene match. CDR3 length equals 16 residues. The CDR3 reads CASSQERTSSYNEQFF. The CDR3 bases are TGTGCCAGCAGCCAAGAAAGGACTAGCTCCTACAATGAGCAGTTCTTC.

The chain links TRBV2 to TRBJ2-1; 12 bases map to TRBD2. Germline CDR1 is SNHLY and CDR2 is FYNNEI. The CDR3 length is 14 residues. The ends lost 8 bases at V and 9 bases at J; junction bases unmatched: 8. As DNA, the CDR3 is TGTGCCAGCGGACTGACTAGCGGGAGTGGTGAGCAGTTCTTC. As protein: CASGLTSGSGEQFF.

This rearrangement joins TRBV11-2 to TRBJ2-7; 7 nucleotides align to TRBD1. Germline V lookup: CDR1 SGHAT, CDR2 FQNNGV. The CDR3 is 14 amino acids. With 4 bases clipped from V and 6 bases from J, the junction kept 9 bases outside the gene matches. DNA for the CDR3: TGTGCCAGCAGCTCCCGACAGGGCCTAGGCGAGCAGTACTTC. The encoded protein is CASSSRQGLGEQYF.

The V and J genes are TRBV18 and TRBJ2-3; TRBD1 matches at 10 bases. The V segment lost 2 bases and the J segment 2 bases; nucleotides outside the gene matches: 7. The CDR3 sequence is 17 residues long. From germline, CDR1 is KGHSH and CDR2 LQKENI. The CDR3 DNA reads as TGTGCCAGCTCACCATTTTGGGGGACAGGGGTCACAGATACGCAGTATTTT. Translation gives CASSPFWGTGVTDTQYF.

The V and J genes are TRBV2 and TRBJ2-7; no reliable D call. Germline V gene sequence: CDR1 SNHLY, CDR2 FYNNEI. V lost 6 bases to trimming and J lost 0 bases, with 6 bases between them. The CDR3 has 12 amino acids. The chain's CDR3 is CASRDHSYEQYF. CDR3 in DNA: TGTGCCAGCAGGGACCACTCCTACGAGCAGTACTTC. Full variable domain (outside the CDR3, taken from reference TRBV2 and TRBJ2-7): EPEVTQTPSHQVTQMGQEVILRCVPISNHLYFYWYRQILGQKVEFLVSFYNNEISEKSEIFDDQFSVERPDGSNFTLKIRSTKLEDSAMYFCASRDHSYEQYFGPGTRLTVT.

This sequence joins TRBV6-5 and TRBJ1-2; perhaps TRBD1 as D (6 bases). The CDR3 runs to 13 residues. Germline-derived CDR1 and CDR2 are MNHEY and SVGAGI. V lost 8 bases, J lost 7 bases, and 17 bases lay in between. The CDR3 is CASRGGPGAGYTF. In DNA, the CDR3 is TGTGCCAGCCGGGGGGGGCCAGGAGCTGGCTACACCTTC.

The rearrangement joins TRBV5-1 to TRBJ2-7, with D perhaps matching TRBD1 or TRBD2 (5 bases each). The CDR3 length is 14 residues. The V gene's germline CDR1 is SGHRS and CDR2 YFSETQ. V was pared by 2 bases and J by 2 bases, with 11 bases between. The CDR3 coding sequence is TGCGCCAGCAGCTTTGGGACGGGGACCTACGAGCAGTACTTC. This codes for CASSFGTGTYEQYF.

This CDR3 reads CATSRASASTDTQYF. CDR3 nucleotides: TGTGCCACCAGCAGGGCCAGTGCTAGCACAGATACGCAGTATTTT. V gene TRBV15 combines with J gene TRBJ2-3; D not certain. Trimming stripped 3 bases from V and 0 bases from J, with 10 bases between. The CDR3 is 15 amino acids. CDR1 is LNHNV, CDR2 YYDKDF, per germline (reference sequence).

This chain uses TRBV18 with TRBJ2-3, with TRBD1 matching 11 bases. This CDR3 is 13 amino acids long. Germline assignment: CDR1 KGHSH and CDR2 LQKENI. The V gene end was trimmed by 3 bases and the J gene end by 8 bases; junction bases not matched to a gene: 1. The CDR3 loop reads CASSPDRGPTQYF. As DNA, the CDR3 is TGTGCCAGCTCACCGGACAGGGGGCCTACGCAGTATTTT.

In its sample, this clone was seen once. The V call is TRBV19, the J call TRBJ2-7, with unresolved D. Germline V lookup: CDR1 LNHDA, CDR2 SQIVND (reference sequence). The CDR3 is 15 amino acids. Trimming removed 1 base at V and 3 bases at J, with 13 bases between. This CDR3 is CASSIVPVPDYEQYF. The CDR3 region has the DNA TGTGCCAGTAGTATAGTTCCAGTCCCGGACTACGAGCAGTACTTC.

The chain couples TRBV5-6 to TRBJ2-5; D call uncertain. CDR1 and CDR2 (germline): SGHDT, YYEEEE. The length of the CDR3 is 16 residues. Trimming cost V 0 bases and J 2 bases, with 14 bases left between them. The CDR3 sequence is CASSLVLAQIQETQYF. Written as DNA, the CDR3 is TGTGCCAGCAGCTTGGTTTTAGCACAGATTCAAGAGACCCAGTACTTC.

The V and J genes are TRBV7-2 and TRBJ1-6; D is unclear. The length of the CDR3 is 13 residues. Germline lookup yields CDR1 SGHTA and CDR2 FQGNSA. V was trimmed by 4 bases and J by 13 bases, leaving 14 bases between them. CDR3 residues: CASSSEGSAPLHF. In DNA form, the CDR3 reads TGTGCCAGCAGCTCCGAGGGCTCGGCCCCCCTCCACTTT.

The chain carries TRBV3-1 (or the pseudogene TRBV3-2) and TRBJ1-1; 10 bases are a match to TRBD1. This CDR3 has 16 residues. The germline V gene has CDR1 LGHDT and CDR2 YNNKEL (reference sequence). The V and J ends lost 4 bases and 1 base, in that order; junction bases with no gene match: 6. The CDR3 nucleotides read TGTGCCAGCAGCCCACGGACAGGGGGAACGAACACTGAAGCTTTCTTT. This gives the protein CASSPRTGGTNTEAFF.

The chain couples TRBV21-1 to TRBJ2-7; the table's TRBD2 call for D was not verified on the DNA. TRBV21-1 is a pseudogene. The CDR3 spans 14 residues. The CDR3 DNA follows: TGTGCCAGCGGCAGAGGGTATCGTCCCTACGAGCAGTACTTC. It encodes CASGRGYRPYEQYF.

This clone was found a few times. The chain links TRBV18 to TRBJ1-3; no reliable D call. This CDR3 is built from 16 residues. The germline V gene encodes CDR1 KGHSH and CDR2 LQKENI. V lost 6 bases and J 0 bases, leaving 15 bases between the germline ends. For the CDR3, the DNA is TGTGCCAGCTCTGTATTTCGGCAGTCCTCTGGAAACACCATATATTTT. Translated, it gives CASSVFRQSSGNTIYF.

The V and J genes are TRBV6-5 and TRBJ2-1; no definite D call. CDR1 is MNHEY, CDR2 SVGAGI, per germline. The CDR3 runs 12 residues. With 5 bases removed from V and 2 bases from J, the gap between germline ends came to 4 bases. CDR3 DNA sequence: TGTGCCAGCAGTCTGACCTACAATGAGCAGTTCTTC. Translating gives CASSLTYNEQFF.

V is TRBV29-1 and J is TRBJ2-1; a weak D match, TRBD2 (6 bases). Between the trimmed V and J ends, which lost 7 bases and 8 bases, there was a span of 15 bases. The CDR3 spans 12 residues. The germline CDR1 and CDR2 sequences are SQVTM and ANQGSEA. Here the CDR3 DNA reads TGCAGCGCCCATGGGTCGGGGGATGAGCAGTTCTTC. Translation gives CSAHGSGDEQFF.

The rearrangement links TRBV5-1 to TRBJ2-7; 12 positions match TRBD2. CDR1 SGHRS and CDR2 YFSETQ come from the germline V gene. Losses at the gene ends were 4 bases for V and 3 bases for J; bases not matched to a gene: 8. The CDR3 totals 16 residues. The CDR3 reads CASSLKGLAGLYEQYF. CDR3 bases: TGCGCCAGCAGCCTGAAAGGACTAGCGGGACTCTACGAGCAGTACTTC.

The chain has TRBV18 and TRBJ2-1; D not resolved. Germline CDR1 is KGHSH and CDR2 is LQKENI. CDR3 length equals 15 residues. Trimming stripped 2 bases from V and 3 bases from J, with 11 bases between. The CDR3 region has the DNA TGTGCCAGCTCACCAATGTTAGGGATCTACAATGAGCAGTTCTTC. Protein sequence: CASSPMLGIYNEQFF. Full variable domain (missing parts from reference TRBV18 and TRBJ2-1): NAGVMQNPRHLVRRRGQEARLRCSPMKGHSHVYWYRQLPEEGLKFMVYLQKENIIDESGMPKERFSAEFPKEGPSILRIQQVVRGDSAAYFCASSPMLGIYNEQFFGPGTRLTVL.

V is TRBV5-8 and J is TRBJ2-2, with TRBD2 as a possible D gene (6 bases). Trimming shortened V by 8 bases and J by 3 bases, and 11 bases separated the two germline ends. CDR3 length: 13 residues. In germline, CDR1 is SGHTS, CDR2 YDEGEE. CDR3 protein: CASGGIYTGELFF. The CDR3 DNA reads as TGTGCCAGTGGGGGGATATACACCGGGGAGCTGTTTTTT.